Listed here are 27 T cell receptor beta chains from one sample, sequenced in a study of T cell responses to AZD1222 COVID-19 vaccine. The repertoire was sequenced with immunoSEQ multiplex PCR; TCRdb's copy has only in-frame clones and lacks some. Counted here are about 150,000 clones, 92% occurring once; the ten biggest clones make up about 3.5%. Sequenced material: peripheral blood, taken on day 0 of AZD1222 vaccination. The receptors were sampled from an adult in good health.

This sequence joins TRBV19 and TRBJ2-1; TRBD1 agrees at 7 bases. This CDR3 is 13 amino acids long. Germline V lookup: CDR1 LNHDA, CDR2 SQIVND (reference sequence). The trim removed 7 bases at V and 8 bases at J, leaving 8 bases unmatched. In DNA, the CDR3 is TGTGCCAGTACCAGACAGGGTAAGGATGAGCAGTTCTTC. Residues: CASTRQGKDEQFF.

This chain links TRBV30 with TRBJ1-5; perhaps TRBD1 as D (5 bases). The V end was cut by 5 bases, the J end by 7 bases, with 12 bases between. The V gene's germline CDR1 is GTSNPN and CDR2 SVGIG (reference sequence). CDR3 length equals 12 residues. The CDR3 nucleotides read TGTGCCTGGGCCCTTGGGGCGCAGCCCCAGCATTTT. This gives the protein CAWALGAQPQHF.

The chain has TRBV18 and TRBJ1-5; perhaps TRBD1 as D (5 bases). The CDR3 loop spans 13 amino acids. Germline CDR1 and CDR2: KGHSH and LQKENI. V was pared by 3 bases and J by 7 bases, with 10 bases between. CDR3 sequence reads: CASSPTGGQPQHF. The CDR3 DNA is TGTGCCAGCTCACCGACCGGGGGACAGCCCCAGCATTTT.

This clone was recorded only once. CDR3 nucleotide sequence: TGTGCCAGCAGCGTAGATGACAGGGTTGGAACTGAAGCTTTCTTT. Its translation: CASSVDDRVGTEAFF. The chain employs TRBV9 and TRBJ1-1, with TRBD1 matching over 7 bases. Germline lookup yields CDR1 SGDLS and CDR2 YYNGEE. V lost 0 bases to trimming and J lost 5 bases; unmatched junction nucleotides: 7. CDR3 length: 15 residues.

This clone was seen only once. Other DNA sequences in the sample encode the same CDR3. This chain links TRBV18 with TRBJ1-5; 7 nucleotides line up with TRBD1. V lost 2 bases to trimming and J lost 4 bases; unmatched junction nucleotides: 5. The CDR3 consists of 15 residues. CDR1 and CDR2 (germline): KGHSH, LQKENI. The CDR3 here is CASSPGQGGNQPQHF. The DNA of the CDR3 is TGTGCCAGCTCACCAGGGCAGGGGGGAAATCAGCCCCAGCATTTT.

Only one count was recorded for this clone. The rearrangement joins TRBV30 to TRBJ1-5, with 8 bases identical to TRBD1. V lost 4 bases to trimming and J lost 0 bases; unmatched junction nucleotides: 20. Germline CDR1 and CDR2: GTSNPN and SVGIG (reference sequence). This CDR3 comprises 20 residues. In nucleotides, the CDR3 is TGTGCCTGGAATCTAAAACTCAGGCCAGGGGGCGGGTTTAGCAATCAGCCCCAGCATTTT. It translates to CAWNLKLRPGGGFSNQPQHF.

The V gene is TRBV6-5, the J gene TRBJ2-1; D might be TRBD1 or TRBD2, each matching 5 bases. The V end lost 8 bases, the J end lost 0 bases, and 11 bases lay between the germline ends. The CDR3 covers 14 residues. Germline V gives CDR1 MNHEY, CDR2 SVGAGI. The CDR3 loop reads CASLGTTSYNEQFF. The CDR3 region has the DNA TGTGCCAGCCTCGGGACGACCTCCTACAATGAGCAGTTCTTC.

This sequence joins TRBV4-1 and TRBJ2-3, with TRBD1 as a possible D gene (5 bases). The CDR3 is 15 residues long. V gave up 7 bases and J gave up 6 bases, with 20 bases separating them. Germline loops: CDR1 MGHRA, CDR2 YSYEKL. The CDR3 DNA reads TGCGCCAGCAAGGGCCGTCTAGGGGAAGGGGATACGCAGTATTTT. Protein product: CASKGRLGEGDTQYF.

This sequence joins TRBV9 and TRBJ2-2; D uncertain. The germline V gene has CDR1 SGDLS and CDR2 YYNGEE. The CDR3 loop spans 15 amino acids. The germline V and J ends were trimmed by 3 bases and 4 bases, with 13 bases remaining between them. CDR3 region: CASSAGRAGTGELFF. DNA of the CDR3: TGTGCCAGCAGCGCTGGAAGGGCCGGCACCGGGGAGCTGTTTTTT.

V and J are TRBV25-1 and TRBJ2-7, with 7 nucleotides matching TRBD1. The CDR3 runs 13 residues. The V and J ends lost 6 bases and 4 bases, in that order; junction bases with no gene match: 6. CDR1 is MGHDK, CDR2 SYGVNS, per germline. The CDR3: CASSRQGLYEQYF. The CDR3, as DNA: TGTGCCAGCAGCAGACAGGGCCTATACGAGCAGTACTTC.

V usage is TRBV2 and J usage is TRBJ2-7; D might be TRBD1 (6 bases). The V and J ends lost 9 bases and 5 bases respectively, with 23 bases between them. This CDR3 is 15 amino acids long. CDR1 SNHLY and CDR2 FYNNEI come from the germline V gene. The CDR3 bases are TGTGCCAGTAAGAAATCTTGGGGGCAAGGCGACGAGCAGTACTTC. Its translation is CASKKSWGQGDEQYF.

CDR3: CASSLSGNQPQHF. The CDR3 DNA reads as TGTGCCAGCAGCTTAAGTGGCAATCAGCCCCAGCATTTT. The chain combines TRBV11-2 with TRBJ1-5; D call uncertain. Germline lookup yields CDR1 SGHAT and CDR2 FQNNGV. The CDR3 loop spans 13 amino acids. V lost 2 bases to trimming and J lost 2 bases, with 4 bases between them.

This rearrangement joins TRBV4-2 to TRBJ1-2; the match to TRBD1 covers 7 bases. This CDR3 has 16 amino acids. Germline V CDR1 and CDR2: LGHNA, YNFKEQ. The V gene end was trimmed by 0 bases and the J gene end by 3 bases; junction bases not matched to a gene: 7. CDR3 region: CASSQDGQGGYYGYTF. The CDR3 coding sequence is TGTGCCAGCAGCCAAGATGGGCAGGGGGGGTACTATGGCTACACCTTC.

V and J are TRBV10-2 and TRBJ2-7; 10 positions agree with TRBD2. The CDR3 covers 19 residues. Looked up from germline, CDR1 is WSHSY and CDR2 is SAAADI. Germline trimming cut 0 bases from V and 6 bases from J; bases unmatched to any gene: 17. The CDR3 protein is CASSESRASGRELRGEQYF. In DNA form, the CDR3 reads TGCGCCAGCAGTGAGTCGAGGGCTAGCGGGAGAGAACTACGAGGCGAGCAGTACTTC.

The table lists this clone with a count of one. The rearrangement uses TRBV20-1 and TRBJ2-3; 8 nucleotides match TRBD2. CDR3 length: 15 amino acids. Germline-derived CDR1 and CDR2 are DFQATT and SNEGSKA (reference sequence). The ends lost 3 bases at V and 2 bases at J; junction bases unmatched: 7. CDR3 nucleotide sequence: TGCAGTGCTAGTGATCGGCGGGAGGCCACAGATACGCAGTATTTT. Translation: CSASDRREATDTQYF.

The chain joins TRBV3-1 (or the pseudogene TRBV3-2) to TRBJ2-1; the D is unclear. Trimming stripped 4 bases from V and 4 bases from J, with 8 bases between. Germline CDR1 and CDR2: LGHDT and YNNKEL (reference sequence). This CDR3 has 13 amino acids. The CDR3 nucleotides are TGTGCCAGCAGCCCTACACGTTACAATGAGCAGTTCTTC. Its translation: CASSPTRYNEQFF.

J is TRBJ2-7 and V is TRBV4-1; D not resolved. V was clipped by 1 base and J by 0 bases, with 7 bases between them. Per germline, CDR1 MGHRA and CDR2 YSYEKL. The CDR3 runs to 14 residues. CDR3 loop: CASSQVSLSYEQYF. The CDR3 DNA reads as TGCGCCAGCAGCCAAGTCTCCCTCTCCTACGAGCAGTACTTC.

The chain employs TRBV5-1 and TRBJ2-7, with D possibly called TRBD1 or TRBD2 (5 bases each). V was pared by 4 bases and J by 3 bases, with 11 bases between. The CDR3 runs 13 residues. Germline loops: CDR1 SGHRS, CDR2 YFSETQ. CDR3 DNA sequence: TGCGCCAGCAGCAGGGACGTTGACTACGAGCAGTACTTC. Translated: CASSRDVDYEQYF.

CDR3 in DNA: TGTGCCAGCCTTACAGGGGGGGGTAATTCACCCCTCCACTTT. Amino acid sequence: CASLTGGGNSPLHF. The gene calls are TRBV28 and TRBJ1-6; TRBD1 aligns across 8 bases. The J segment lost 6 bases and the V segment lost 8 bases, leaving 6 bases of the junction unmatched. Germline CDR1 reads MDHEN; CDR2 reads SYDVKM. The CDR3 runs 14 residues.

The gene calls are TRBV25-1 and TRBJ1-2; D unclear. There are 13 residues in the CDR3. V was trimmed by 1 base and J by 8 bases, leaving 11 bases between them. Germline CDR1 reads MGHDK; CDR2 reads SYGVNS. Here the CDR3 DNA reads TGTGCCAGCAGTGAATCGCCCAAGAGGGGCTACACCTTC. Residues: CASSESPKRGYTF.

The rearrangement joins TRBV6-1 to TRBJ1-4; D gene unclear. Germline loops: CDR1 MNHNS, CDR2 SASEGT. This CDR3 comprises 15 residues. The ends were cut back, 3 bases at V and 4 bases at J, with 12 bases in the middle. The CDR3 nucleotides read TGTGCCAGCAGTGAGTCTCCCGGGCTTAATGAAAAACTGTTTTTT. This encodes CASSESPGLNEKLFF.

This chain joins TRBV24-1 and TRBJ2-1, with D unresolved. The CDR3 has 16 amino acids. V was clipped by 3 bases and J by 0 bases, with 11 bases between them. CDR1 and CDR2 (germline): KGHDR, SFDVKD. CDR3 DNA: TGTGCCACCAGTGATCCCCACCTGAGCTCCTACAATGAGCAGTTCTTC. Translation gives CATSDPHLSSYNEQFF.

The chain couples TRBV14 to TRBJ1-2, with 7 bases matching TRBD1. V lost 1 base, J lost 2 bases, and 7 bases stayed unmatched. CDR3 length equals 16 residues. Germline V gives CDR1 SGHDN, CDR2 FVKESK. CDR3: CASSQGVGGQNYGYTF. The CDR3 bases are TGTGCCAGCAGCCAAGGCGTAGGGGGACAGAACTATGGCTACACCTTC.

J is TRBJ2-7 and V is TRBV24-1; D is undetermined. CDR3 length: 12 residues. Per the germline V gene, CDR1 is KGHDR and CDR2 is SFDVKD. The V gene lost 9 bases and the J gene lost 3 bases, with 11 bases spanning the gap. The CDR3 region is CATPGTIYEQYF. DNA of the CDR3: TGTGCCACCCCCGGAACCATCTACGAGCAGTACTTC.

CDR3 DNA: TGTGCCAGCAGCCCCCAGGTTCTCCGGGACTCGATGTACCAAGAGACCCAGTACTTC. This gives the protein CASSPQVLRDSMYQETQYF. V gene TRBV7-9 combines with J gene TRBJ2-5; D may be TRBD2 (6 bases). Trimming took 5 bases from V and 0 from J, leaving 25 bases between them. Germline CDR1 SEHNR, CDR2 FQNEAQ (reference sequence). The CDR3 has 19 amino acids.

The J gene is TRBJ2-7, the V gene TRBV10-3; D remains unclear. CDR1 and CDR2 (germline): ENHRY, SYGVKD. The CDR3 length is 14 residues. Trimming took off 3 bases at V and 0 bases at J, with 9 bases between the two ends. The CDR3 nucleotides are TGTGCCATCAGTGACTACTCTAGCTCCTACGAGCAGTACTTC. It yields the protein CAISDYSSSYEQYF.

This chain's CDR3 is CASSLERVGSKDEQYF. CDR3 nucleotide sequence: TGTGCCAGCAGCTTAGAGCGTGTCGGGAGTAAAGACGAGCAGTACTTC. The chain is built from TRBV7-8 and TRBJ2-7; D is perhaps TRBD2 (6 bases). CDR1 SGHVS and CDR2 FQNEAQ come from the germline V gene. This CDR3 has 16 residues. Between the trimmed V and J ends, which lost 1 base and 5 bases, there was a span of 18 bases.